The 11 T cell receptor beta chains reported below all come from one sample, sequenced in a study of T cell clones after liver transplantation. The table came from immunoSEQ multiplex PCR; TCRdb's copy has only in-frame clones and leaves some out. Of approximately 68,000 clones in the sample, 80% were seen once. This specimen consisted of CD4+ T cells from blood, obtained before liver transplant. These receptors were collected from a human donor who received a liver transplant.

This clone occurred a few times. In DNA, the CDR3 is TGTGCCAGCAGCTTAAGGGGACTAGCGGAATACGAGCAGTACTTC. Its protein is CASSLRGLAEYEQYF. The genes are TRBV7-8 and TRBJ2-7, with TRBD2 identical over 11 bases. The V gene's germline CDR1 is SGHVS and CDR2 FQNEAQ. The CDR3 spans 15 residues. V shed 2 bases and J 4 bases; nucleotides not matched to a gene: 4. The variable domain in full, completed from reference TRBV7-8 and TRBJ2-7, reads GAGVSQSPRYKVAKRGQDVALRCDPISGHVSLFWYQQALGQGPEFLTYFQNEAQLDKSGLPSDRFFAERPEGSVSTLKIQRTQQEDSAVYLCASSLRGLAEYEQYFGPGTRLTVT.

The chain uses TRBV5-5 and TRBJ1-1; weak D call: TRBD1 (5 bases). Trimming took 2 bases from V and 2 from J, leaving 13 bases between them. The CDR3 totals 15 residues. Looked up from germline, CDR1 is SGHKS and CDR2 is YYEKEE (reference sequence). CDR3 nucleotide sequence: TGTGCCAGCAGCTTAGGGCACAGGATAAACACTGAAGCTTTCTTT. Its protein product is CASSLGHRINTEAFF.

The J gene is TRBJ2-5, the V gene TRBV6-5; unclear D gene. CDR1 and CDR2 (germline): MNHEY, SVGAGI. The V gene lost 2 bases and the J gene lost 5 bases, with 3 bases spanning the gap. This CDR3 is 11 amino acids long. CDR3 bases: TGTGCCAGCAGTTACCTCGAGACCCAGTACTTC. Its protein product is CASSYLETQYF.

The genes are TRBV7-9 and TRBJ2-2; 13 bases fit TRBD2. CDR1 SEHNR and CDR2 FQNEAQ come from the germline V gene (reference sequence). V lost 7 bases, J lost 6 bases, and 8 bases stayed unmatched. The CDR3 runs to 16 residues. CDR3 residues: CASKTGLAGAPGELFF. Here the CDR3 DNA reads TGTGCCAGCAAAACAGGACTAGCGGGAGCCCCCGGGGAGCTGTTTTTT.

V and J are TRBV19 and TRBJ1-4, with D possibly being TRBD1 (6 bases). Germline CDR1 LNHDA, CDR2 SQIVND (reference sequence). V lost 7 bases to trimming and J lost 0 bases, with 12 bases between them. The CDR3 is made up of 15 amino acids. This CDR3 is CASKGGPATNEKLFF. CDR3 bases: TGTGCCAGTAAAGGGGGGCCTGCAACTAATGAAAAACTGTTTTTT.

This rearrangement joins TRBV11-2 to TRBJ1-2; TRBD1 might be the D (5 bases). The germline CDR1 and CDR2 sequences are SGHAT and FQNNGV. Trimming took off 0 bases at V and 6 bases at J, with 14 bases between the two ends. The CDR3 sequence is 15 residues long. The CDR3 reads CASSLDPRETDGYTF. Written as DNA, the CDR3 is TGTGCCAGCAGCTTAGATCCCAGGGAAACCGATGGCTACACCTTC.

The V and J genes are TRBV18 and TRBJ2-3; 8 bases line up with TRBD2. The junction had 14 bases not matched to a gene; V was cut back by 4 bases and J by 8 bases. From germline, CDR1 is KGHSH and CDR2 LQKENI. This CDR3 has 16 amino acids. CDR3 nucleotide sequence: TGTGCCAGCTCACAGGATGCGGGAGGCCCGCCGGGTACGCAGTATTTT. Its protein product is CASSQDAGGPPGTQYF.

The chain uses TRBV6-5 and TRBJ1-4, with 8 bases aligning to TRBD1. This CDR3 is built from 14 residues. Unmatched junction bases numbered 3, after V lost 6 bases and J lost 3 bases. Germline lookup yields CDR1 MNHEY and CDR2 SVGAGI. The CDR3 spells CASRSQGANEKLFF. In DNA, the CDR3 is TGTGCCAGCAGATCACAGGGGGCTAATGAAAAACTGTTTTTT.

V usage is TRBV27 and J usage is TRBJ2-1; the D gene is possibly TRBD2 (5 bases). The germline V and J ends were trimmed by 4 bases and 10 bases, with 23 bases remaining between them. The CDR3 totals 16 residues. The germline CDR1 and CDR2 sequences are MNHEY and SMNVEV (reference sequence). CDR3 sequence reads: CASSSRPGLGSGEQFF. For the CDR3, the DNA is TGTGCCAGCAGTTCAAGGCCGGGGTTAGGGAGTGGGGAGCAGTTCTTC.

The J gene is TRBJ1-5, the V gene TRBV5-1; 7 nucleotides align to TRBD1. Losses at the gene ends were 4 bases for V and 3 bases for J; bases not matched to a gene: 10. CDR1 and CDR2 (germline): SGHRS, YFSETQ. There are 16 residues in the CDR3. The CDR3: CASSPGTASFNQPQHF. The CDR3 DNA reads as TGCGCCAGCAGCCCCGGGACAGCAAGTTTCAATCAGCCCCAGCATTTT.

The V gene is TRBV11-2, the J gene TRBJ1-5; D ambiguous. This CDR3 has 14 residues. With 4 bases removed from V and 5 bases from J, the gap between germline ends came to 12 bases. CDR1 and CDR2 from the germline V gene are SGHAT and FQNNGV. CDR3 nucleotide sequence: TGTGCCAGCAGCTCGTCTTCGGTTGATCAGCCCCAGCATTTT. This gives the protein CASSSSSVDQPQHF.